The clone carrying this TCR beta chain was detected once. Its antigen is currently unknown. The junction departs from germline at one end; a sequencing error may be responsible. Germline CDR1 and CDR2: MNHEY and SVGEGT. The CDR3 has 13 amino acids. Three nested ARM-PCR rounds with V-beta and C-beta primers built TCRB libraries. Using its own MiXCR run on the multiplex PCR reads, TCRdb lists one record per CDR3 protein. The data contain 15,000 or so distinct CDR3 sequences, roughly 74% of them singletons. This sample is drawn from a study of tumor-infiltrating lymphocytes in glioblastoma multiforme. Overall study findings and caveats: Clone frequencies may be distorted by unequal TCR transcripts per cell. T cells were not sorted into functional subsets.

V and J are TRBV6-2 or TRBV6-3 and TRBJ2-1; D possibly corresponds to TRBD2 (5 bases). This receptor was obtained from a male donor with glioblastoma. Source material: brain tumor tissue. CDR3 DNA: TGTGCCAACAGTTACGAGAGGGTCCATGAACAGTTATTC. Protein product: CANSYERVHEQLF.